The entry below gives a single T cell receptor beta chain sequence along with its context. The germline gives CDR1 SGHTA, CDR2 FQGNSA. The CDR3 is 15 amino acids. V lost 2 bases, J lost 5 bases, and 3 bases stayed unmatched. The sample originates from a study of Graves' ophthalmopathy and Graves' hyperthyroidism. The sequenced template was RNA, covering the TCR beta CDR3 region. The library came from an HTBI-primed first-round RT-PCR and a second-round multiplex PCR. TCRdb re-called the multiplex PCR reads with MiXCR, one entry per CDR3 protein. The sample lists roughly 220,000 distinct CDR3 sequences; about 46% were seen once.

The J gene is TRBJ1-5, the V gene TRBV7-2, with 10 bases identical to TRBD1. This clonotype was sampled from an adult man with Graves' ophthalmopathy. Sequenced material: peripheral blood. The CDR3 DNA is TGTGCCAGCAGCTTATGGGGGACAGGGGATCAGCCCCAGCATTTT. This encodes CASSLWGTGDQPQHF.